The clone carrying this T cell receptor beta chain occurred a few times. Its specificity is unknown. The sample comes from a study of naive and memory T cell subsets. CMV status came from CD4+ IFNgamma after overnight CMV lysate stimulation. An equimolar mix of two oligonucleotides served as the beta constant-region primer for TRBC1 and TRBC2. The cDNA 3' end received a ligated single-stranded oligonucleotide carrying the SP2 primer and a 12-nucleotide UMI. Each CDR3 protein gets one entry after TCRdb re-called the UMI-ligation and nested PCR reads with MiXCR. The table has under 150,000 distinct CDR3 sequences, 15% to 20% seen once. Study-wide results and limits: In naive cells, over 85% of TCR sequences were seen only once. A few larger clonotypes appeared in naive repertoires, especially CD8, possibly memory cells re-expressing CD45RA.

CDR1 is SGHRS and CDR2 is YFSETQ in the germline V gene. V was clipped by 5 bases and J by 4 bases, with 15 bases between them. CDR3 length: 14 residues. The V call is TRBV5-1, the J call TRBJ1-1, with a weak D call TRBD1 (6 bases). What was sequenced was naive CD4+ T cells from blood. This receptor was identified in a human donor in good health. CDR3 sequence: CASSHTLGGTEAFF. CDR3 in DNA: TGCGCCAGCAGTCACACCCTAGGGGGCACTGAAGCTTTCTTT.